The 2 T cell receptor beta chains in this list originate from one sample, sequenced in a study of cytomegalovirus exposure and HLA in healthy donors (TCRdb year 2017). The library was generated by the immunoSEQ multiplex PCR assay. For the multiplex PCR, a mixture combining 60 forward primers for TCR Vbeta segments and 13 reverse primers for TCR Jbeta segments was used. The table was pulled from immuneACCESS by TCRdb, which kept in-frame rearrangements only. Such tables lose some clones; where checked, under half of the loss comes from unresolved V genes, and the rest has no known cause. The sample has about 200,000 clones on record, around 81% of them singletons. The top ten clonotypes cover approximately 2% of the sample. Sequencing was done on a sample of PBMCs. The receptors derive from a man aged 18 to 30 in good health and CMV-seronegative.

This chain joins TRBV12-5 and TRBJ1-5, with TRBD1 matching over 10 bases. Germline CDR1 LGHNT, CDR2 FRNRAP. Trimming cost V 7 bases and J 9 bases; bases outside gene matches: 15. The CDR3 length is 16 residues. This CDR3 reads CASAEGPPGQGTPQHF. The CDR3 DNA reads as TGTGCTAGTGCCGAAGGTCCGCCGGGACAGGGGACGCCCCAGCATTTT.

The chain is built from TRBV6-6 and TRBJ2-1, with 8 bases identical to TRBD2. V shed 5 bases, J shed 1 base, and the junction held 7 bases outside the gene matches. Germline loops: CDR1 MNHNY, CDR2 SVGAGI (reference sequence). This CDR3 is 16 amino acids long. CDR3 DNA: TGTGCCAGCAGTCACCAGCGGGAGAGGTCCTACAATGAGCAGTTCTTC. Protein sequence: CASSHQRERSYNEQFF.